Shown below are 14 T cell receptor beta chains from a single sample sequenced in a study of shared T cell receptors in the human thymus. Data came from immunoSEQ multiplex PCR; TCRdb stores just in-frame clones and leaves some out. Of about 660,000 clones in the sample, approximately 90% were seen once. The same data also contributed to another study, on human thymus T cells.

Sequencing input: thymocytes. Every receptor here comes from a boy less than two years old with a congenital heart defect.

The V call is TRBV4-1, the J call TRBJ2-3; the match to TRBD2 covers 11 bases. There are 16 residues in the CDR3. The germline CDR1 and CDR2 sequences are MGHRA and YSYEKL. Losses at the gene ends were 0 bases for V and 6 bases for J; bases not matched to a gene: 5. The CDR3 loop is CASSQEGLAVRDTQYF. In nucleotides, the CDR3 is TGCGCCAGCAGCCAAGAGGGACTAGCGGTTCGTGATACGCAGTATTTT.

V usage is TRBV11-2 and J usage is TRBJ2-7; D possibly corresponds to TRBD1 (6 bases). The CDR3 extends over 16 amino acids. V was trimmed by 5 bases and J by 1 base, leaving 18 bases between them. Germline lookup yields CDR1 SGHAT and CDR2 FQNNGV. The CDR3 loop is CASSQGQLGWSYEQYF. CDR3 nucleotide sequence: TGTGCCAGCAGCCAAGGACAGTTAGGCTGGTCCTACGAGCAGTACTTC.

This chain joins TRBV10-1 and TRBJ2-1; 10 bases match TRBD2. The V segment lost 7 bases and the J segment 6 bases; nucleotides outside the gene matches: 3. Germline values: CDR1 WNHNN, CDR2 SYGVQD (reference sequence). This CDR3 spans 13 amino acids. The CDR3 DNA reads TGCGCCAGCAAAGGGACTAGCGCCAATGAGCAGTTCTTC. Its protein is CASKGTSANEQFF.

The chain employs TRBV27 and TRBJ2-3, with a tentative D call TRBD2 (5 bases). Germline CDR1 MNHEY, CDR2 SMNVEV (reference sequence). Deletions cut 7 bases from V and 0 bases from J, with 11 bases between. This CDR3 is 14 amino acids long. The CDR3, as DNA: TGTGCCAGCACCGGCGGGTTCAGCACAGATACGCAGTATTTT. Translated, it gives CASTGGFSTDTQYF.

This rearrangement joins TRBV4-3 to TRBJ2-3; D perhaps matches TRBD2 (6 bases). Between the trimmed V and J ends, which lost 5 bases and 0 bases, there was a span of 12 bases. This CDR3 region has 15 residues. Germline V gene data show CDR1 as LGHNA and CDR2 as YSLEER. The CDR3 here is CASSTDYLSTDTQYF. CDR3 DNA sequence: TGCGCCAGCAGCACGGACTACCTTAGCACAGATACGCAGTATTTT.

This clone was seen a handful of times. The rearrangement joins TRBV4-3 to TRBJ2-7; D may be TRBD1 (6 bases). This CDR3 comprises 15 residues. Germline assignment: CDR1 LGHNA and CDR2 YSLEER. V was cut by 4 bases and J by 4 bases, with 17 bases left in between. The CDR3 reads CASSPWGLAGYEQYF. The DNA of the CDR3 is TGCGCCAGCAGCCCTTGGGGGCTAGCTGGATACGAGCAGTACTTC.

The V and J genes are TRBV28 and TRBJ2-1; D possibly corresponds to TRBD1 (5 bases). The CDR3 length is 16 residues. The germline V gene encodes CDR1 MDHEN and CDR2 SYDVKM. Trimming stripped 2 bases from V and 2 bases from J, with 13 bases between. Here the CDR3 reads CASSLERQPTYNEQFF. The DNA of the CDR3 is TGTGCCAGCAGTTTAGAGCGACAGCCCACCTACAATGAGCAGTTCTTC.

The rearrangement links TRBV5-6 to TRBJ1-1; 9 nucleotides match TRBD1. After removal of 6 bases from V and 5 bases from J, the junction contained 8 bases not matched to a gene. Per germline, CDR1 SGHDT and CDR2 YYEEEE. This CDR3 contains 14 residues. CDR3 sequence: CASNKQGAGTEAFF. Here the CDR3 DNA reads TGTGCCAGCAATAAACAGGGGGCAGGAACTGAAGCTTTCTTT.

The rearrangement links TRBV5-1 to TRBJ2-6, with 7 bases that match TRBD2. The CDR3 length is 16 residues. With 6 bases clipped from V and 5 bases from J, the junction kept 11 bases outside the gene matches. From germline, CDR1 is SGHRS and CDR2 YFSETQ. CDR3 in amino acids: CASTPWEGPWANVLTF. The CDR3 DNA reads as TGCGCCAGCACCCCCTGGGAGGGCCCCTGGGCCAACGTCCTGACTTTC.

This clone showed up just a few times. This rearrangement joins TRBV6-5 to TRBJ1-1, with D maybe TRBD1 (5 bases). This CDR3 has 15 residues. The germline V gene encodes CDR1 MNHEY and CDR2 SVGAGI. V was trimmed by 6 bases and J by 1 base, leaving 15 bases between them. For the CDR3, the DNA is TGTGCCAGCAGCCATAGACAGATTCAGAACACTGAAGCTTTCTTT. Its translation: CASSHRQIQNTEAFF.

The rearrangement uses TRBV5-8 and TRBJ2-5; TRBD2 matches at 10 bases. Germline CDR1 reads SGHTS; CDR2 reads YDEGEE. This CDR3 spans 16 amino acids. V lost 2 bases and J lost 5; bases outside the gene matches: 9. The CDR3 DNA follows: TGTGCCAGCAGCTTTAATCAGGCTAGCGGGAGTGAGACCCAGTACTTC. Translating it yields CASSFNQASGSETQYF.

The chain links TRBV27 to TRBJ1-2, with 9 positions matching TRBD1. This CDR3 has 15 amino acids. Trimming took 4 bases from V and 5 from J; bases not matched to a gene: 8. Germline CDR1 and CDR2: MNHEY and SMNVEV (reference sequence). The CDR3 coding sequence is TGTGCCAGCAGTTCACAGGGGGCAGTAGGGTATGGCTACACCTTC. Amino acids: CASSSQGAVGYGYTF.

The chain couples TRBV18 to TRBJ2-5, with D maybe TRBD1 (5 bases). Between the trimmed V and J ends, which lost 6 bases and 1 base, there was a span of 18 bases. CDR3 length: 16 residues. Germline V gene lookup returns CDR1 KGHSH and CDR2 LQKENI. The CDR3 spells CASSPQGIRAQETQYF. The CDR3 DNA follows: TGTGCCAGCTCTCCCCAGGGTATTAGGGCCCAAGAGACCCAGTACTTC.

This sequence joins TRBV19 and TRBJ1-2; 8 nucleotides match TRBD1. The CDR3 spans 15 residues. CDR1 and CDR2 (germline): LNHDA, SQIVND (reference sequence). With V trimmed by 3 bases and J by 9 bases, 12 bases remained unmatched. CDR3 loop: CASSMPDRGWLSYTF. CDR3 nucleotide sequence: TGTGCCAGTAGTATGCCCGACAGGGGCTGGTTAAGCTACACCTTC.